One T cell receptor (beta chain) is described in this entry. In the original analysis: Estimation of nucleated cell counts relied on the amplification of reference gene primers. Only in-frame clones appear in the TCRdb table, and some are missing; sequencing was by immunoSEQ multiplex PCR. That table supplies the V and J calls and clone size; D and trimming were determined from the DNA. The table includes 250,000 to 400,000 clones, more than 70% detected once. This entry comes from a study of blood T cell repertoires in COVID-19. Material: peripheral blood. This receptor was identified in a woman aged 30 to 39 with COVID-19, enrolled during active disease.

CDR3 residues: CASSLSLTETDTQYF. CDR3 in DNA: TGCGCCAGCAGCTTGTCTCTGACAGAAACAGATACGCAGTATTTT. The chain links TRBV5-1 to TRBJ2-3; TRBD1 is a possible D gene (5 bases). This CDR3 has 15 residues. CDR1 is SGHRS and CDR2 is YFSETQ in the germline V gene. V was cut by 1 base and J by 3 bases, with 12 bases left in between.